The entry below gives a single T cell receptor beta chain sequence along with its context. Its specificity is not known. The PCR contained 60 Vbeta and 13 Jbeta primers. Clones were sequenced by immunoSEQ multiplex PCR, and TCRdb holds only the in-frame ones, with some missing. This sample has about 280,000 clones; 70% to 90% occur once, and the top ten carry approximately 2%. The sample is drawn from a study of cytomegalovirus exposure and HLA in healthy donors. General study points: Among donors in an Asian-associated ancestry cluster, a later analysis reportedly found fewer N-insertions than the roughly 650-donor mean.

With 4 bases removed from V and 0 bases from J, the gap between germline ends came to 15 bases. This CDR3 region has 16 residues. The germline CDR1 and CDR2 sequences are SNHLY and FYNNEI. The sequencing input was PBMCs. V gene TRBV2 combines with J gene TRBJ1-1, with D possibly matching TRBD1 (6 bases). The origin of this receptor is a young woman in good health and CMV-seronegative. Written as DNA, the CDR3 is TGTGCCAGCAGTGGCCACAGGGAGAACTTGAACACTGAAGCTTTCTTT. Its protein is CASSGHRENLNTEAFF.